Included here is one TCR beta chain sequence, with context. The target of this receptor is not known. Within one base of it there is no much larger clone, and no base qualities were kept. The sample's time point label, decoded: cells obtained before transplantation from donor or recipient. CD3+CD4+ and CD3+CD8+ populations were FACS-sorted from unstimulated pre-transplant donor and recipient cells taken from spleen or lymph nodes. The sample originates from a study of graft-versus-host responses after intestinal transplantation listed by TCRdb under 2021. Context from the whole study: Recipients received multivisceral, liver-intestinal, or isolated intestinal transplants. Every recipient was given anti-thymocyte globulin induction, then maintenance tacrolimus and steroids for roughly three years. Bulk TCR-beta CDR3 sequencing was used to track graft-versus-host and host-versus-graft alloreactive T cell clones in the graft, circulation and bone marrow after intestinal transplantation. Alloreactive clones were identified by sequencing pre-transplant mixed lymphocyte reaction products and comparing these products with unstimulated pre-transplant donor and recipient T cells. A cohort of about 26 intestinal transplant recipients, including one retransplant, was enrolled, and a few patients lacking pretransplant specimens were excluded. A peak of at least 4% donor T cells among recipient peripheral blood mononuclear cells was the definition used for donor T cell macrochimerism. Instead of going to the commercial service, samples from a few later patients were sequenced in-house on an Illumina MiSeq and processed with MiXCR.

Library prep was done by the immunoSEQ multiplex PCR assay. For most patients, genomic DNA was isolated with the Qiagen DNeasy Blood and Tissue Kit and sent frozen to Adaptive Biotechnologies for TCR sequencing. Adaptive Biotechnologies carried out high-throughput TCR-beta CDR3 sequencing of genomic DNA for most patients. Per the authors' processing: TCR sequencing data were retrieved from Adaptive's ImmunoSEQ software for about 17 patients, whereas a few other patients were processed with MiXCR and VDJtools. To correct CD4 versus CD8 sorting errors, sequences present in both subsets at a frequency ratio below 5:1 were removed. CDR3 nucleotide sequences shared between donor and recipient were removed because their origin could not be assigned. To count as alloreactive, a clone needed at least 2-fold expansion over unstimulated cells and a minimum CFSE-low frequency of 0.002% (template counts) or 0.001% (read counts). Mappable clones were those detected in sequenced pre-transplant spleen, lymph node, or MLR CFSE-low populations of the donor or recipient. The cumulative frequency of alloreactive clones was calculated as a percentage of all sequences, weighted by copy number. TCRdb re-hosts the immuneACCESS table, in-frame sequences only. Its copies lack some clones; in the studies checked, an unresolved V gene accounts for under half of them, and the cause for the rest is not known. Clonal size and the V and J genes are those of that table, whereas D and trimming came from the DNA. This sample comprises about 130,000 clones, approximately 91% of them detected only once. Roughly 0.19% of the sample is held by the ten biggest clonotypes.

Reading from cysteine to phenylalanine, the CDR3 counts 14 amino acids. Only the CDR3 DNA stays, 42 bases, in frame from base 1. The germline V gene (reference sequence) yields LNHDA for CDR1 and SQIVND for CDR2. V drops 4 bases and J drops 4 bases, leaving 11 bases in between. Overall study outcomes, separate from this receptor: Early after transplant, declines in HvG clones were associated with peak levels of circulating GvH clones. The conclusions were limited by the relatively low number and heterogeneity of the intestinal transplant patients. In the allografts of patients with donor T cell macrochimerism, GvH to HvG T cell clonal ratios were high. GvH clones were found in recipient bone marrow, and some of the GvH clones appeared earlier in ileal mucosa or blood, which is consistent with an intestinal mucosal origin.

The sequence came from a human donor who received an intestinal transplant. Sample: unstimulated CD4+ T cells sorted from spleen or lymph node cells, taken before intestinal transplant. The sequence links TRBV19 to TRBJ2-1; the best D guess is TRBD2, with 6 bases matching. The nucleotide sequence is TGTGCCAGTAGTAGAGGGGAGGCATACAATGAGCAGTTCTTC. Translated, this is CASSRGEAYNEQFF.